Sequencing of this T cell receptor beta chain was carried out in a study of T-cell memory formation after mild COVID-19. Study in general: There were largely donor-specific TCR clusters.

Trimming took 5 bases from V and 11 from J; bases not matched to a gene: 5. Germline CDR1 and CDR2: MNHEY and SVGEGT. The length of the CDR3 is 14 residues. A note on this clonotype: Antigen unknown.

Notes on the study in general: Confirmation was lacking for SARS-CoV-2 specificity of second-wave clones that peaked on day 37. Day 15 to 85 contracting clones showed balanced CD4/CD8; later expanders leaned CD4+. The study detected some responding clones in pre-infection memory, suggesting cross-reactive memory joined.

TCRdb re-called the 5' RACE reads through MiXCR, storing one row per CDR3 protein. This sample has roughly 200,000 distinct CDR3 sequences, with 20% to 25% found just once. The sequence came from an adult woman who had mild COVID-19 (a few samples of this study predate the infection). Cell type and time point are not known. Sequencing input: PBMCs or a T cell subset sorted from them (not recorded which). V and J are TRBV6-2 or TRBV6-3 and TRBJ2-1, with TRBD2 matching 14 bases. This CDR3 reads CASSQGLAGVQQFF. DNA for the CDR3: TGTGCCAGCAGTCAGGGACTAGCGGGAGTTCAGCAGTTCTTC.